This section outlines one T cell receptor beta chain sequence together with its context. Germline V gene data show CDR1 as SGHKS and CDR2 as YYEKEE (reference sequence). This CDR3 is 16 amino acids long. V lost 1 base to trimming and J lost 5 bases, with 15 bases between them. These data come from a study of blood T cell repertoires in COVID-19. Background on the study: PBMCs, B-cell-depleted T cells, or T cells provided the cDNA or gDNA that made up the material.

Generated by immunoSEQ multiplex PCR, the TCRdb table keeps only in-frame clones and is missing some. The table records about 270,000 clones, approximately 86% of them present only once. This chain joins TRBV5-5 and TRBJ1-4; weak D call: TRBD1 (6 bases). The sample comprised peripheral blood. The TCR was taken from a man aged 35-49 years with active or convalescent COVID-19. The CDR3 here is CASSLSEDSRNEKLFF. Here the CDR3 DNA reads TGTGCCAGCAGCTTGAGTGAGGACAGTCGGAATGAAAAACTGTTTTTT. Full variable domain (remainder filled in from reference TRBV5-5 and TRBJ1-4): DAGVTQSPTHLIKTRGQQVTLRCSPISGHKSVSWYQQVLGQGPQFIFQYYEKEERGRGNFPDRFSARQFPNYSSELNVNALLLGDSALYLCASSLSEDSRNEKLFFGSGTQLSVL.